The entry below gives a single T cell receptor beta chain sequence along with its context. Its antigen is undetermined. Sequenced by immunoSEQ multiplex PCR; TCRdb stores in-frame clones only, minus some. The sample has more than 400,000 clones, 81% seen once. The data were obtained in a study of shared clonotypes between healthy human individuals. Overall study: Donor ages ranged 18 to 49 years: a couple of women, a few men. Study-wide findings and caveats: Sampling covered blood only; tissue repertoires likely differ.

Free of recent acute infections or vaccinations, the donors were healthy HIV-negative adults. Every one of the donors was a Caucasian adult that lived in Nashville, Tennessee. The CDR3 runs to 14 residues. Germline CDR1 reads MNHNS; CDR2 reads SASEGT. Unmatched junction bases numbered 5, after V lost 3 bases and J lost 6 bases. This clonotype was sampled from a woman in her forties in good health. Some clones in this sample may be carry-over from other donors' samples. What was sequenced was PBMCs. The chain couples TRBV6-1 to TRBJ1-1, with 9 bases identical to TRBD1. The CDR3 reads CASSDGQGSSEAFF. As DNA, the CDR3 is TGTGCCAGCAGTGATGGACAGGGGAGTTCTGAAGCTTTCTTT.